The T cell receptor beta chain described here comes from a study of blood T cell repertoires in COVID-19. Sequencing was performed with immunoSEQ multiplex PCR; in TCRdb, only in-frame clones are kept and a portion is missing. Among about 180,000 clones, 85% were seen once, and the ten largest hold under 6%. The germline V gene encodes CDR1 SGHNT and CDR2 YENEEA. The CDR3 loop spans 12 amino acids. V shed 5 bases and J shed 2 bases, with 4 bases lying between them. Sequenced material: peripheral blood. The chain recombines TRBV11-3 with TRBJ1-3, with unresolved D. This clonotype was obtained from a woman aged 45 to 65 with COVID-19, enrolled during active disease. The CDR3 spells CASSPTGNTIYF. In nucleotides, the CDR3 is TGTGCCAGCAGCCCAACTGGAAACACCATATATTTT.